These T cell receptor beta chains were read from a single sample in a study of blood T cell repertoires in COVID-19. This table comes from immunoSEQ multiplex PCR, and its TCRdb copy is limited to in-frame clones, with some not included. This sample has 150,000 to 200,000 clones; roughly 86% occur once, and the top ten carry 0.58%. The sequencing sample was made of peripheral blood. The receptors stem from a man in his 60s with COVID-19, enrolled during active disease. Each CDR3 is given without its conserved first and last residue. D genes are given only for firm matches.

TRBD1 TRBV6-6 ASRQGATNEKLF
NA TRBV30 AWSGGTRYGYT
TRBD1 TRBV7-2 ASSGRTGQETQY
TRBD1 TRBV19 ASSKQGSYNEQF
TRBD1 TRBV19 ASNRDSSVRQPQH
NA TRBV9 ASSVGRGLLNTEAF
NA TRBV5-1 ASSLSLLETQY
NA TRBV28 ASTRTVNQPQH
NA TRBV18 ASSPTDGGQSGRNQPQH
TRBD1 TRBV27 ASSLRQGPNYGYT
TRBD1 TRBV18 ASSPSGQGIGSNQPQH